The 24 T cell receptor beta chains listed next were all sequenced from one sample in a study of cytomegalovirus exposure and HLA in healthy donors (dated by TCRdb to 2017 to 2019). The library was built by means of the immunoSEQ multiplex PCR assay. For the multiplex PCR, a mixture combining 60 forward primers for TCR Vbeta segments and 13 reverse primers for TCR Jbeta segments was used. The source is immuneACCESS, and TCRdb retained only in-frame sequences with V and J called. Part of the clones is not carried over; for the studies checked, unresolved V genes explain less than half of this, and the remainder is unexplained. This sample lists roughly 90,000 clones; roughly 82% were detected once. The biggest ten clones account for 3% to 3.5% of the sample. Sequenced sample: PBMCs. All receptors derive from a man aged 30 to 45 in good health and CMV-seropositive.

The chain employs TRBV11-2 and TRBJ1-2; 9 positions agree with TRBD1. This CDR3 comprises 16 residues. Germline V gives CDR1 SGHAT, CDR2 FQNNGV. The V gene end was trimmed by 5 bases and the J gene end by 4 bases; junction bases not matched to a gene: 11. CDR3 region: CASSPTGQGFGYGYTF. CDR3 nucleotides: TGTGCCAGCAGCCCAACGGGACAGGGCTTTGGCTATGGCTACACCTTC.

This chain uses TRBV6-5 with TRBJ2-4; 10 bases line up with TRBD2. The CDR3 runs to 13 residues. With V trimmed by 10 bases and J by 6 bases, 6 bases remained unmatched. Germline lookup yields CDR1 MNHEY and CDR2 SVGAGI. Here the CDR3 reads CATAPSGRNIQYF. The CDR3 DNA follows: TGTGCCACGGCACCTAGCGGGAGAAACATTCAGTACTTC.

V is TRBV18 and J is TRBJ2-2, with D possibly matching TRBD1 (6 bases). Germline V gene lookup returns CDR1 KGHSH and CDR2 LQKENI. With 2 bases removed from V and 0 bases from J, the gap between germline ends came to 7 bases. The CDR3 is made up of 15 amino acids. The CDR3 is CASSPGTTNTGELFF. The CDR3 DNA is TGTGCCAGCTCACCAGGGACAACGAACACCGGGGAGCTGTTTTTT.

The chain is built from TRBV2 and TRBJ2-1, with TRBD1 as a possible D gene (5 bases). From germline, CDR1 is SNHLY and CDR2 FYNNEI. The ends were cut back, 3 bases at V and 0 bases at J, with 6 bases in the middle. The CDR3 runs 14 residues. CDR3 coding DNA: TGTGCCAGCAGTGACGACAGCTCCTACAATGAGCAGTTCTTC. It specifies CASSDDSSYNEQFF.

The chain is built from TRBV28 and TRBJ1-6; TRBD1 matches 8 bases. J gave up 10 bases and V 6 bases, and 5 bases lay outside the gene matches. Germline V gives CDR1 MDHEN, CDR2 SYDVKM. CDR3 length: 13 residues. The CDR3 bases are TGTGCCAGCAGGGACAGGGTTGGGTCACCCCTCCACTTT. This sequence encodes CASRDRVGSPLHF.

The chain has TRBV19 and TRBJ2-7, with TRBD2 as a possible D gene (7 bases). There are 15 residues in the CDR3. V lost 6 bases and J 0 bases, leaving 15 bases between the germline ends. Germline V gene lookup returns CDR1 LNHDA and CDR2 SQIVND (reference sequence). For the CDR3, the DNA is TGTGCCAGTAGCCTCGGGGGGCCCAACTCCTACGAGCAGTACTTC. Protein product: CASSLGGPNSYEQYF.

CDR3 bases: TGTGCCAGCAGCTTAGCCGGGGGGGGGATCTATGGCTACACCTTC. This sequence encodes CASSLAGGGIYGYTF. The gene calls are TRBV7-2 and TRBJ1-2; tentative D call: TRBD1 (5 bases). There are 15 residues in the CDR3. V was shortened by 0 bases and J by 4 bases, with 12 bases between the two germline ends. Germline V CDR1 and CDR2: SGHTA, FQGNSA. The variable domain in full, with the rest retrieved from reference TRBV7-2 and TRBJ1-2, is GAGVSQSPSNKVTEKGKDVELRCDPISGHTALYWYRQSLGQGLEFLIYFQGNSAPDKSGLPSDRFSAERTGGSVSTLTIQRTQQEDSAVYLCASSLAGGGIYGYTFGSGTRLTVV.

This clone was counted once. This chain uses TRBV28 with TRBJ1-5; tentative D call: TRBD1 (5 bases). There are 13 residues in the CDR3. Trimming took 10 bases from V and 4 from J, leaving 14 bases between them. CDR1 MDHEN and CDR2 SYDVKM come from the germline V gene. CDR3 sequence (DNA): TGTGCCACCTTACAGGTACTGAATCAGCCCCAGCATTTT. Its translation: CATLQVLNQPQHF. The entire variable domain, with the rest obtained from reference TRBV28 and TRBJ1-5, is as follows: DVKVTQSSRYLVKRTGEKVFLECVQDMDHENMFWYRQDPGLGLRLIYFSYDVKMKEKGDIPEGYSVSREKKERFSLILESASTNQTSMYLCATLQVLNQPQHFGDGTRLSIL.

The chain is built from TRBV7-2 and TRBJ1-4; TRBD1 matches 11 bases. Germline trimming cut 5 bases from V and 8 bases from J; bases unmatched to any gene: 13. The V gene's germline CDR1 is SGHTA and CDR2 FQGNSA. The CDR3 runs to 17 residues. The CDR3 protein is CASSPTSGTGGEEKLFF. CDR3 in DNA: TGTGCCAGCAGCCCTACCTCCGGGACAGGGGGAGAGGAAAAACTGTTTTTT.

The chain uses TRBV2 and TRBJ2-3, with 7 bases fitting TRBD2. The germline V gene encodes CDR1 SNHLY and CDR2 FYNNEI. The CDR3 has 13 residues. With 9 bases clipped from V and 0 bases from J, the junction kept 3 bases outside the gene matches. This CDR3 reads CASLAVSTDTQYF. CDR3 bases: TGTGCCAGTCTAGCGGTTAGCACAGATACGCAGTATTTT.

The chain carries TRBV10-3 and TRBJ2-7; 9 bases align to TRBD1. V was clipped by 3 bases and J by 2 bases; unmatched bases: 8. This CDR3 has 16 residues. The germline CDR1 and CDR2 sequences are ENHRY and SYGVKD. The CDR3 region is CAISEPGTGSPYEQYF. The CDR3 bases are TGTGCCATCAGTGAACCCGGGACAGGGTCCCCCTACGAGCAGTACTTC.

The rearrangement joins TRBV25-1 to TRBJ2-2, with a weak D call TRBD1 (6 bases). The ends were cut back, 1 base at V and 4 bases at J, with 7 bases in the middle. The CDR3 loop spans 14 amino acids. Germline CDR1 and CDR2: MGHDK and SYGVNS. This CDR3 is CASSELGATGELFF. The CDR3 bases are TGTGCCAGCAGTGAATTGGGGGCCACCGGGGAGCTGTTTTTT.

DNA for the CDR3: TGTGCCAGTAGTATTGGGCCAGATCTCACCTACGAGCAGTACTTC. This translates into CASSIGPDLTYEQYF. The chain links TRBV19 to TRBJ2-7, with D unclear. CDR1 and CDR2 from the germline V gene are LNHDA and SQIVND (reference sequence). The CDR3 runs 15 residues. Trimming removed 3 bases from V and 2 bases from J, with 14 bases in between.

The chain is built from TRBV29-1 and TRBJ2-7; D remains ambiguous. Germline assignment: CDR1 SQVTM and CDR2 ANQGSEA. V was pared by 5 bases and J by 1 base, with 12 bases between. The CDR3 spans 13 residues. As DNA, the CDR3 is TGCAGCGTTTCCAGCGCGCTGTCCTACGAGCAGTACTTC. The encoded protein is CSVSSALSYEQYF.

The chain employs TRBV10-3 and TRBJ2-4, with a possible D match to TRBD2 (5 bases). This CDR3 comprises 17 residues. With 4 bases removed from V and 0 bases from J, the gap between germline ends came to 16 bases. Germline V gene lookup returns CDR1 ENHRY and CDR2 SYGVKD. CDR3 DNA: TGTGCCATCAGTGTAGGAGCGGCCGGCCTAGCCAAAAACATTCAGTACTTC. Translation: CAISVGAAGLAKNIQYF.

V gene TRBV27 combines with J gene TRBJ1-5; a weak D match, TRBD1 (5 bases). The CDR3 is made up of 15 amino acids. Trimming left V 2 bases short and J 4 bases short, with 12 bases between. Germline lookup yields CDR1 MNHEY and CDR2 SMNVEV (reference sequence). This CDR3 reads CASSLGGAVNQPQHF. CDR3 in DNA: TGTGCCAGCAGTTTAGGTGGGGCCGTAAATCAGCCCCAGCATTTT.

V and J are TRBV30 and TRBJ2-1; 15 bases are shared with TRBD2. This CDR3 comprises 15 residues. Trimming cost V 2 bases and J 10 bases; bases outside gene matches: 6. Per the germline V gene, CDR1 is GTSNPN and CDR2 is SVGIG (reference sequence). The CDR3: CAWSRTSGRAREQFF. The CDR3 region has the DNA TGTGCCTGGAGTAGGACTAGCGGGAGGGCCCGCGAGCAGTTCTTC.

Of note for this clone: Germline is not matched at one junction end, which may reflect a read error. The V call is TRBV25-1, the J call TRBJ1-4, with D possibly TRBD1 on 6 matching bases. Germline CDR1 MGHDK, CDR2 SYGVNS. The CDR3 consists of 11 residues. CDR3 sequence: CASSDQGGVVF. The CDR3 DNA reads TGTGCCAGCAGTGATCAAGGGGGGGTTGTTTTT.

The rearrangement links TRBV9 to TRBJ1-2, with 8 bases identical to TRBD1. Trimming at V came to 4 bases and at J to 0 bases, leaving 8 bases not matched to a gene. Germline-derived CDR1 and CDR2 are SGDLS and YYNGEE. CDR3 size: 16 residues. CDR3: CASSSRDRNANYGYTF. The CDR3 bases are TGTGCCAGCAGCTCCAGGGACAGGAATGCTAACTATGGCTACACCTTC. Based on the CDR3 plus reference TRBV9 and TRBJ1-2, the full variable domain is DSGVTQTPKHLITATGQRVTLRCSPRSGDLSVYWYQQSLDQGLQFLIQYYNGEERAKGNILERFSAQQFPDLHSELNLSSLELGDSALYFCASSSRDRNANYGYTFGSGTRLTVV.

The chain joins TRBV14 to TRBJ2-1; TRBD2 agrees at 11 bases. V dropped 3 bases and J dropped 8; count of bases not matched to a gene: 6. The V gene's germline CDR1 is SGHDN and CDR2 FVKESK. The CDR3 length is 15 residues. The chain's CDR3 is CASSQASGRFHEQFF. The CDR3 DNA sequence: TGTGCCAGCAGCCAGGCTAGCGGGAGGTTCCATGAGCAGTTCTTC.

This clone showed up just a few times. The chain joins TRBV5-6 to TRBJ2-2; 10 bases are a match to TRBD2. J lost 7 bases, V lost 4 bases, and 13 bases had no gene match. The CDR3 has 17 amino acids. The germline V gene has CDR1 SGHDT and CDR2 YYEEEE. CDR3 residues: CASSEGWLAGVIGELFF. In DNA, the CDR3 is TGTGCCAGCAGCGAAGGGTGGCTAGCGGGAGTCATCGGGGAGCTGTTTTTT.

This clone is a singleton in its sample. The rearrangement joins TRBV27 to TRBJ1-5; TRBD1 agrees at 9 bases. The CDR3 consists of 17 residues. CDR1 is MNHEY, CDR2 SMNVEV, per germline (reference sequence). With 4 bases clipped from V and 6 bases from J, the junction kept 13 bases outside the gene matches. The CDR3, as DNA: TGTGCCAGCAGTTCCGCCACGGGACAGGGATCCGGTCAGCCCCAGCATTTT. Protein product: CASSSATGQGSGQPQHF.

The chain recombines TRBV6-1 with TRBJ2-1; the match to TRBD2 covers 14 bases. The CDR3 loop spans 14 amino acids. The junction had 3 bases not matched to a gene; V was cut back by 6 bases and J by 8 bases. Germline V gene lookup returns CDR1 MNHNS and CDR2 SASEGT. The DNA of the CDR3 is TGTGCCAGCAGGGGACTAGCGGGAGTGTATGAGCAGTTCTTC. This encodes CASRGLAGVYEQFF.

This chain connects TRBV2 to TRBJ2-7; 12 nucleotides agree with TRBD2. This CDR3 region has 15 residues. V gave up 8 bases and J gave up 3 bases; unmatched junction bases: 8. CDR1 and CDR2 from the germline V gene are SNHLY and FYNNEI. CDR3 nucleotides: TGTGCCAGCCCCCCCACGGGACTAGCGGGCTACGAGCAGTACTTC. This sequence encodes CASPPTGLAGYEQYF.